Described below is a single T cell receptor (beta chain) sequence and its context. No antigen is known for it. Method: immunoSEQ multiplex PCR; TCRdb's copy keeps in-frame clones and lacks some. Seen here are some 60,000 clones, approximately 96% observed once, and the top ten hold 0.7% to 0.95%. The sample comes from a study of cytomegalovirus exposure and HLA in healthy donors. The donors were part of the validation cohort, which consisted of about 120 subjects and was separate from the first cohort of 666 subjects. Study results and caveats: Overall, about 160 TCR beta chains were annotated as cytomegalovirus-associated. The tendency of first-cohort TCR clusters to co-occur in the roughly 120 validation repertoires was the finding of a later analysis.

The TCR was taken from a man aged 18 to 35 in good health and CMV-seronegative. Input material: PBMCs.

The CDR3 loop reads CASSSRGAGTEAFF. CDR3 bases: TGTGCCAGCAGTTCCCGGGGGGCGGGCACTGAAGCTTTCTTT. The V and J genes are TRBV6-5 and TRBJ1-1, with D possibly being TRBD1 (6 bases). V lost 4 bases to trimming and J lost 4 bases, with 13 bases between them. CDR1 and CDR2 from the germline V gene are MNHEY and SVGAGI. The CDR3 is 14 residues long.